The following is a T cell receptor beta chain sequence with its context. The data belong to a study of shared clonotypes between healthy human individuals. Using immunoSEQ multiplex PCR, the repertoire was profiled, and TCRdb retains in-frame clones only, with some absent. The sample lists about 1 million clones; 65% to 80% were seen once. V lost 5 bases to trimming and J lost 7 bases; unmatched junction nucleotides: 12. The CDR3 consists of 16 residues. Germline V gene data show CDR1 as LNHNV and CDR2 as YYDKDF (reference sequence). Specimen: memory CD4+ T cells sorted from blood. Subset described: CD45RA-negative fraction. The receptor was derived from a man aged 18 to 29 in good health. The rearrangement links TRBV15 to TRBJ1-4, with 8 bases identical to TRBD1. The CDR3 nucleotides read TGTGCCACCAGCCCGCGGACAGGGTTGGTCTCTGAAAAACTGTTTTTT. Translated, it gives CATSPRTGLVSEKLFF.